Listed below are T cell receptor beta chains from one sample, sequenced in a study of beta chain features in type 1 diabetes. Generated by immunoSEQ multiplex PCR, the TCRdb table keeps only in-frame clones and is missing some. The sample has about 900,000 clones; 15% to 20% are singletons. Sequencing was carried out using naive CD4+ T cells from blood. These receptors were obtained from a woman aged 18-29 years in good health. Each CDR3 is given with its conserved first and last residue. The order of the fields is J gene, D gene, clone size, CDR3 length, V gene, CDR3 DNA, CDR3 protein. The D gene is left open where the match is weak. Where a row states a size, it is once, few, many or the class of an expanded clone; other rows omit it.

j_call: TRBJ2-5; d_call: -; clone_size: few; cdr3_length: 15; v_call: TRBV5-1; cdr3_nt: TGCGCCAGCAGCTTAACAGGGAGCCGACAAGAGACCCAGTACTTC; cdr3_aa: CASSLTGSRQETQYF
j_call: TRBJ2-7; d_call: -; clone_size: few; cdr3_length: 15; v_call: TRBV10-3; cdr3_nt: TGTGCCATCAGTGAGACCGGGGGAGACAACTACGAGCAGTACTTC; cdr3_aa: CAISETGGDNYEQYF
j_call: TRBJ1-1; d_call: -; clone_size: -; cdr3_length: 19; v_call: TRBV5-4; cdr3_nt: TGTGCCAGCAGCTTGGTATACGGAAATCTACAGGGTTCGGGCACTGAAGCTTTCTTT; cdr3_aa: CASSLVYGNLQGSGTEAFF
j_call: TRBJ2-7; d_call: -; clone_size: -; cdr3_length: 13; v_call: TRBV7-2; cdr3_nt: TGTGCCAGCAGCTTAGGGGTTTACGACGAGCAGTACTTC; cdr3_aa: CASSLGVYDEQYF
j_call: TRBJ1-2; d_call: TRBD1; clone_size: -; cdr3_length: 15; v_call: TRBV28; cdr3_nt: TGTGCCAGCAGTACAACCGGGACAGGGGTAGGTGGCTACACCTTC; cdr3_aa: CASSTTGTGVGGYTF
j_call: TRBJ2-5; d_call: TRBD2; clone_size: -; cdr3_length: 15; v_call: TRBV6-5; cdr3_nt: TGTGCCAGCAGTTTTCAAGCGGGAGGGTTAGAGACCCAGTACTTC; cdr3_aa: CASSFQAGGLETQYF
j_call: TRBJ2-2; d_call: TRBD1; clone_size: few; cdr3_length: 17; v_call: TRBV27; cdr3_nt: TGTGCCAGCAGTTTATTGTCGGGGACAGGGTACACCGGGGAGCTGTTTTTT; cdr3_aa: CASSLLSGTGYTGELFF
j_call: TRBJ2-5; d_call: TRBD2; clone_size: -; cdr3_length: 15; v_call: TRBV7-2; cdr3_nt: TGTGCCAGCAGCTACGGACTAGCGGGAGTGGAGACCCAGTACTTC; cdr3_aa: CASSYGLAGVETQYF
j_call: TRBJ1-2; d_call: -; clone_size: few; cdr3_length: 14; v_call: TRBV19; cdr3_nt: TGTGCCAGTAGTCTGGGCAGGATAGGCTATGGCTACACCTTC; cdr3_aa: CASSLGRIGYGYTF
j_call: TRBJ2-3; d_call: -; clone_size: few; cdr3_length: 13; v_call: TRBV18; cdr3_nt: TGTGCCAGCTCGCCCCGGAGGACAGATACGCAGTATTTT; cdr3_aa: CASSPRRTDTQYF
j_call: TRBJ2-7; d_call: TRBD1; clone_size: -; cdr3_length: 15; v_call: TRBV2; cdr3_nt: TGTGCCAGCAGTGAGTTTGATAGGGGGCGGGCCGAGCAGTACTTC; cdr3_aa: CASSEFDRGRAEQYF
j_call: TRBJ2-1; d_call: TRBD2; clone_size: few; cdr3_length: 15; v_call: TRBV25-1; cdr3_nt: TGTGCCAGCAGTGAGGTGGACGGGAGGCACAATGAGCAGTTCTTC; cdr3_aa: CASSEVDGRHNEQFF
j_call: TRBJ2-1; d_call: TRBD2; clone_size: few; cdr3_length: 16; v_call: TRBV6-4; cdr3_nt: TGTGCCAGCAGTCTTACCGGGACTAGCGGGAGAAATGAGCAGTTCTTC; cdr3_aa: CASSLTGTSGRNEQFF
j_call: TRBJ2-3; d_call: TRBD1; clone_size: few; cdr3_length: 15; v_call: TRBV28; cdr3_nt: TGTGCCAGCAGTTTACCGGGACAGGGGGCTGATACGCAGTATTTT; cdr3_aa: CASSLPGQGADTQYF
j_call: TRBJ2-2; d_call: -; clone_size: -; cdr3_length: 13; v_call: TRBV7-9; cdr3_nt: TGTGCCAGCAGCTTGACAGTTGCCGGGGAGCTGTTTTTT; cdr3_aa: CASSLTVAGELFF